The 31 T cell receptor beta chains presented below share a single source sample, sequenced in a study of CD8+CD57+ T cells in acquired aplastic anemia. Those patients picked for sequencing had displayed CD8+CD57+ cell expansion on flow cytometry. Template material for TCR beta VDJ and CDR3 profiling consisted of genomic DNA. Each CDR3 protein gets one entry after TCRdb re-called the reads with MiXCR. Of roughly 170,000 distinct CDR3 sequences in the sample, 48% were seen once. The specimen sequenced was sorted CD4+, CD8+, or CD8+CD57+ T cells (not recorded which) from PBMCs. The receptors originated from a human donor with aplastic anemia.

This clonotype was detected a few times. V and J are TRBV11-2 and TRBJ2-3; D is possibly TRBD1 or TRBD2 (5 bases each). From germline, CDR1 is SGHAT and CDR2 FQNNGV. This CDR3 region has 18 residues. Trimming cost V 0 bases and J 1 base, with 17 bases left between them. The CDR3, as DNA: TGTGCCAGCAGCTTAGATCCCCGGGGCGTAGGGGGCACAGATACGCAGTATTTT. Translating it yields CASSLDPRGVGGTDTQYF.

In this sample, this clonotype turned up many times. The CDR3 spells CATRNPGQGGTEAFF. The CDR3 bases are TGTGCCACTAGAAACCCGGGACAGGGGGGAACTGAAGCTTTCTTT. The chain links TRBV15 to TRBJ1-1, with TRBD1 matching over 11 bases. The trim removed 9 bases at V and 5 bases at J, leaving 11 bases unmatched. The CDR3 length is 15 residues. CDR1 and CDR2 (germline): LNHNV, YYDKDF (reference sequence).

V gene TRBV20-1 combines with J gene TRBJ2-7; tentatively, D is TRBD1 (7 bases). There are 15 residues in the CDR3. Germline V gives CDR1 DFQATT, CDR2 SNEGSKA (reference sequence). Trimming stripped 4 bases from V and 2 bases from J, with 18 bases between. In DNA, the CDR3 is TGCAGTGCTACACCCCTGACAGGGACTCCCTACGAGCAGTACTTC. It encodes CSATPLTGTPYEQYF.

The CDR3 DNA reads as TGTGCCAGCAGTTACGCCAGACTCCCCACAGATACGCAGTATTTT. This sequence encodes CASSYARLPTDTQYF. The chain has TRBV6-5 and TRBJ2-3, with no clear D. Deletions cut 2 bases from V and 2 bases from J, with 11 bases between. Germline loops: CDR1 MNHEY, CDR2 SVGAGI. The CDR3 covers 15 residues.

This clonotype has just one count. The genes are TRBV7-6 and TRBJ2-1, with 9 nucleotides matching TRBD1. The germline CDR1 and CDR2 sequences are SGHVS and FNYEAQ. Trimming cost V 6 bases and J 9 bases; bases outside gene matches: 9. The CDR3 contains 14 residues. The CDR3 here is CASRPGTGFAEQFF. For the CDR3, the DNA is TGTGCCAGCAGGCCCGGGACAGGGTTCGCTGAGCAGTTCTTC.

As for this clonotype: This may be a read error, as it is one base from a much larger clone. The V and J genes are TRBV12-3 or TRBV12-4 and TRBJ1-4; 7 positions match TRBD1. The CDR3 consists of 13 residues. CDR3 bases: TGTGCCAGCGGCGGACAGGCGGCTGAAGAACTGTTTTTT. It translates to CASGGQAAEELFF.

This clonotype was recorded many times. The chain joins TRBV7-6 to TRBJ1-6, with D unclear. This CDR3 spans 15 amino acids. V was trimmed by 1 base and J by 7 bases, leaving 11 bases between them. Germline assignment: CDR1 SGHVS and CDR2 FNYEAQ. CDR3 protein: CASSLGRGKNSPLHF. The CDR3 DNA is TGTGCCAGCAGCTTAGGTCGGGGAAAAAATTCACCCCTCCACTTT.

Turning to this clonotype: This may arise from a read error, as a much more abundant clone is one base away. CDR3 sequence: CASVYSGRKNEKLFF. CDR3 bases: TGTGCCAGCGTATACTCGGGACGGAAAAATGAAAAACTGTTTTTT. The chain is built from TRBV7-9 and TRBJ1-4; TRBD1 might be the D (5 bases). V was trimmed by 8 bases and J by 5 bases, leaving 18 bases between them. The CDR3 loop spans 15 amino acids. Germline CDR1 reads SEHNR; CDR2 reads FQNEAQ (reference sequence).

The rearrangement joins TRBV24-1 to TRBJ2-1; D is perhaps TRBD2 (5 bases). Germline lookup yields CDR1 KGHDR and CDR2 SFDVKD. This CDR3 has 15 amino acids. V dropped 1 base and J dropped 8 bases, with 14 bases sitting between them. CDR3 region: CATSDFPGVRHEQFF. The CDR3 region has the DNA TGTGCCACCAGTGATTTCCCCGGGGTTAGGCATGAGCAGTTCTTC.

The chain links TRBV11-2 to TRBJ2-7, with TRBD1 matching 9 bases. The CDR3 runs to 16 residues. Looked up from germline, CDR1 is SGHAT and CDR2 is FQNNGV. V lost 5 bases to trimming and J lost 1 base; unmatched junction nucleotides: 9. The CDR3 nucleotides read TGTGCCAGCAGCGCTTACTGGACAGGGGCATCCTACGAGCAGTACTTC. It translates to CASSAYWTGASYEQYF. Full variable domain (missing parts from reference TRBV11-2 and TRBJ2-7): EAGVAQSPRYKIIEKRQSVAFWCNPISGHATLYWYQQILGQGPKLLIQFQNNGVVDDSQLPKDRFSAERLKGVDSTLKIQPAKLEDSAVYLCASSAYWTGASYEQYFGPGTRLTVT.

As to this clonotype: A read error may be the cause here, since a much bigger clone is one base away. V and J are TRBV11-2 and TRBJ1-2; D unclear. This CDR3 contains 15 residues. The V gene's germline CDR1 is SGHAT and CDR2 FQNNGV. The CDR3 here is CASSLESSSNCGYTF. The CDR3 coding sequence is TGTGCCAGCAGCCTAGAGTCCAGCTCTAACTGTGGCTACACCTTC. The full variable domain, rest sourced from reference TRBV11-2 and TRBJ1-2, is EAGVAQSPRYKIIEKRQSVAFWCNPISGHATLYWYQQILGQGPKLLIQFQNNGVVDDSQLPKDRFSAERLKGVDSTLKIQPAKLEDSAVYLCASSLESSSNCGYTFGSGTRLTVV.

This clonotype is a singleton in its sample. The chain uses TRBV9 and TRBJ1-1, with TRBD1 as a possible D gene (6 bases). The V end lost 3 bases, the J end lost 6 bases, and 9 bases lay between the germline ends. Germline V gene data show CDR1 as SGDLS and CDR2 as YYNGEE. The CDR3 has 12 residues. CDR3 amino acids: CASSEGTSEAFF. The CDR3 nucleotides are TGTGCCAGCAGCGAGGGGACATCTGAAGCTTTCTTT.

This clonotype occurred many times. V gene TRBV19 combines with J gene TRBJ2-4; TRBD2 matches at 8 bases. The CDR3 is 16 residues long. Germline-derived CDR1 and CDR2 are LNHDA and SQIVND (reference sequence). V was pared by 6 bases and J by 2 bases, with 9 bases of the junction left unmatched. DNA of the CDR3: TGTGCCAGTAGGGAGGACGCGGGGGGAACCAAAAACATTCAGTACTTC. This encodes CASREDAGGTKNIQYF.

This clonotype was recorded a few times. This chain links TRBV19 with TRBJ1-2; 7 bases fit TRBD1. Germline V gene lookup returns CDR1 LNHDA and CDR2 SQIVND (reference sequence). Trimming cost V 6 bases and J 4 bases; bases outside gene matches: 11. The CDR3 length is 15 residues. Written as DNA, the CDR3 is TGTGCCAGTAGCCCGACAGGGACGAGTCCCTATGGCTACACCTTC. It is translated as CASSPTGTSPYGYTF.

This clonotype was detected ten times or more. The CDR3 does not end in the conserved phenylalanine or tryptophan, so this is likely a read error. The rearrangement uses TRBV19 and TRBJ1-6, with TRBD1 matching over 9 bases. The V gene's germline CDR1 is LNHDA and CDR2 SQIVND (reference sequence). Trimming cost V 7 bases and J 7 bases; bases outside gene matches: 5. The CDR3 is made up of 14 amino acids. CDR3 sequence reads: CASIRTGENSPLHS. CDR3 DNA: TGTGCCAGTATAAGGACAGGGGAGAATTCACCCCTCCACTCT.

The chain uses TRBV5-8 and TRBJ2-3; a possible D gene is TRBD2 (7 bases). CDR1 and CDR2 from the germline V gene are SGHTS and YDEGEE. The CDR3 runs to 19 residues. V was shortened by 1 base and J by 4 bases, with 25 bases between the two germline ends. CDR3 sequence reads: CASSLRRSALGGPPDTQYF. CDR3 in DNA: TGTGCCAGCAGCTTGAGGCGTAGCGCTCTGGGGGGGCCCCCAGATACGCAGTATTTT.

In this sample, this clonotype turned up many times. The V call is TRBV19, the J call TRBJ1-4, with TRBD1 matching over 7 bases. CDR1 LNHDA and CDR2 SQIVND come from the germline V gene (reference sequence). This CDR3 has 15 amino acids. V gave up 8 bases and J gave up 2 bases; unmatched junction bases: 8. The CDR3 DNA follows: TGTGCCAGTTCTAACAGGGGATTCACTAATGAAAAACTGTTTTTT. It codes for CASSNRGFTNEKLFF.

This rearrangement joins TRBV14 to TRBJ2-2; D is unresolved. Per germline, CDR1 SGHDN and CDR2 FVKESK. Between the trimmed V and J ends, which lost 0 bases and 4 bases, there was a span of 18 bases. The CDR3 totals 18 residues. CDR3 region: CASSQDLPTTFSTGELFF. The DNA of the CDR3 is TGTGCCAGCAGCCAAGACCTCCCCACGACGTTCAGCACCGGGGAGCTGTTTTTT.

This clonotype was seen a handful of times. This chain joins TRBV10-3 and TRBJ2-5; tentatively, D is TRBD1 (6 bases). Germline lookup yields CDR1 ENHRY and CDR2 SYGVKD. Trimming removed 3 bases from V and 1 base from J, with 15 bases in between. The CDR3 length is 16 residues. This CDR3 is CAISESVGDIQETQYF. The CDR3 coding sequence is TGTGCCATCAGTGAATCGGTCGGGGACATCCAAGAGACCCAGTACTTC.

This clonotype has a handful of counts. J is TRBJ2-5 and V is TRBV19; no clear D gene. The CDR3 runs to 13 residues. Germline V gives CDR1 LNHDA, CDR2 SQIVND (reference sequence). The V gene lost 2 bases and the J gene lost 3 bases, with 7 bases spanning the gap. CDR3 bases: TGTGCCAGTAGTATATACGGCGAAGAGACCCAGTACTTC. Amino acid sequence: CASSIYGEETQYF.

The chain combines TRBV29-1 with TRBJ2-5, with TRBD1 identical over 10 bases. Per the germline V gene, CDR1 is SQVTM and CDR2 is ANQGSEA. V shed 8 bases, J shed 5 bases, and the junction held 8 bases outside the gene matches. The CDR3 extends over 13 amino acids. The CDR3 protein is CSFPGQGTETQYF. The DNA of the CDR3 is TGCAGCTTTCCGGGACAGGGGACGGAGACCCAGTACTTC.

This rearrangement joins TRBV5-4 to TRBJ2-5; 7 bases are shared with TRBD2. The CDR3 is made up of 19 amino acids. The germline CDR1 and CDR2 sequences are SGHNT and YYREEE (reference sequence). V was clipped by 0 bases and J by 4 bases; unmatched bases: 18. The CDR3 reads CASSLAHLGGGNLRETQYF. The CDR3 region has the DNA TGTGCCAGCAGCTTGGCTCATCTTGGCGGGGGTAATTTAAGAGAGACCCAGTACTTC.

This clonotype was seen a few times. The V call is TRBV19, the J call TRBJ2-1; 11 bases line up with TRBD2. V lost 7 bases and J lost 6; bases outside the gene matches: 5. From germline, CDR1 is LNHDA and CDR2 SQIVND (reference sequence). The CDR3 totals 14 residues. CDR3 sequence (DNA): TGTGCCAGTAAGCTAGCGGGGGGCCTCAATGAGCAGTTCTTC. This translates into CASKLAGGLNEQFF.

Details on this clonotype: A read error may be the cause here, since a much bigger clone is one base away. The genes are TRBV6-5 and TRBJ2-7; possible D gene TRBD2, 5 bases. Germline V gene data show CDR1 as MNHEY and CDR2 as SVGAGI. The CDR3 has 16 amino acids. CDR3 sequence reads: CAGSSTGNLLSYEQYF. The CDR3 region has the DNA TGTGCCGGCAGTTCTACGGGGAACCTCCTCTCCTACGAGCAGTACTTC.

This clonotype was detected only a few times. The V call is TRBV6-6, the J call TRBJ2-3; 10 bases line up with TRBD2. V shed 2 bases, J shed 5 bases, and the junction held 7 bases outside the gene matches. Germline-derived CDR1 and CDR2 are MNHNY and SVGAGI (reference sequence). The CDR3 runs 16 residues. CDR3 nucleotide sequence: TGTGCCAGCAGTTACAAGCGGGGGGGATCAGGAGATACGCAGTATTTT. This encodes CASSYKRGGSGDTQYF.

This clonotype was seen at least ten times. This sequence joins TRBV19 and TRBJ1-1; the D is unclear. Trimming stripped 1 base from V and 1 base from J, with 7 bases between. In germline, CDR1 is LNHDA, CDR2 SQIVND (reference sequence). CDR3 length equals 14 residues. The CDR3 loop reads CASSIVPGNTEAFF. The CDR3 DNA reads as TGTGCCAGTAGTATAGTTCCAGGGAACACTGAAGCTTTCTTT.

The table lists this clonotype with a few counts. V is TRBV12-3 or TRBV12-4 and J is TRBJ1-2; D gene uncertain. The V gene lost 6 bases and the J gene lost 5 bases, with 10 bases spanning the gap. The CDR3 spans 12 residues. For the CDR3, the DNA is TGTGCCAGCAGACCAACGGGGTATGGCTACACCTTC. Protein sequence: CASRPTGYGYTF.

This clonotype was seen a handful of times. The chain is built from TRBV12-3 or TRBV12-4 and TRBJ2-2; possibly TRBD1 or TRBD2 for D (5 bases each). Trimming removed 4 bases at V and 1 base at J, with 10 bases between. The CDR3 has 15 residues. CDR3 protein: CASSSAGGNTGELFF. Written as DNA, the CDR3 is TGTGCCAGCAGTTCAGCTGGGGGGAACACCGGGGAGCTGTTTTTT.

V and J are TRBV29-1 and TRBJ2-3; 8 nucleotides match TRBD1. CDR1 SQVTM and CDR2 ANQGSEA come from the germline V gene. The CDR3 totals 13 residues. V trimming: 6 bases; J trimming: 3 bases; junction bases outside the gene matches: 5. CDR3 protein: CSVAGGATDTQYF. DNA for the CDR3: TGCAGCGTCGCAGGGGGCGCGACAGATACGCAGTATTTT.

The CDR3 region is CAISQGLGSYEQYF. CDR3 sequence (DNA): TGTGCCATCAGTCAGGGACTAGGCTCCTACGAGCAGTACTTC. This rearrangement joins TRBV10-3 to TRBJ2-7, with 8 bases identical to TRBD2. Per the germline V gene, CDR1 is ENHRY and CDR2 is SYGVKD. The CDR3 has 14 amino acids. With 5 bases clipped from V and 0 bases from J, the junction kept 3 bases outside the gene matches.

This chain joins TRBV19 and TRBJ2-5; weak D call: TRBD1 (5 bases). Germline V gene data show CDR1 as LNHDA and CDR2 as SQIVND (reference sequence). V lost 1 base and J lost 5, with 11 bases in between. CDR3 length equals 14 residues. In nucleotides, the CDR3 is TGTGCCAGTAGTATAGGTCAGGGTTATGAGACCCAGTACTTC. Its translation is CASSIGQGYETQYF. Combining the CDR3 with reference TRBV19 and TRBJ2-5 gives the whole variable domain DGGITQSPKYLFRKEGQNVTLSCEQNLNHDAMYWYRQDPGQGLRLIYYSQIVNDFQKGDIAEGYSVSREKKESFPLTVTSAQKNPTAFYLCASSIGQGYETQYFGPGTRLLVL.